The rows below give T cell receptor beta chains drawn from one sample of a study of beta chain features in type 1 diabetes. The repertoire was sequenced with immunoSEQ multiplex PCR; TCRdb's copy has only in-frame clones and lacks some. The table lists some 360,000 clones, 20% of them singletons. The sequencing sample was made of naive CD4+ T cells from blood. These receptors were obtained from a woman aged 18-30 years in good health. The CDR3 runs from the conserved cysteine through the conserved F or W. Each record gives: clone size, V gene, J gene, CDR3 protein. Not every row has a clone size; where given, it reads once, few, many or a size class.

clone_size: few; v_call: TRBV9; j_call: TRBJ2-3; cdr3_aa: CASSAEAQGTDTQYF
clone_size: few; v_call: TRBV18; j_call: TRBJ1-5; cdr3_aa: CASSRQGEPQHF
clone_size: few; v_call: TRBV9; j_call: TRBJ2-7; cdr3_aa: CASSVAVVPYEQYF
clone_size: NA; v_call: TRBV14; j_call: TRBJ2-5; cdr3_aa: CASSLFYGTGQETQYF
clone_size: NA; v_call: TRBV30; j_call: TRBJ2-3; cdr3_aa: CASYRGGTQYF
clone_size: NA; v_call: TRBV5-6; j_call: TRBJ1-2; cdr3_aa: CASSYGGLVYGYTF
clone_size: NA; v_call: TRBV29-1; j_call: TRBJ2-7; cdr3_aa: CSVEGQSSYEQYF
clone_size: few; v_call: TRBV10-3; j_call: TRBJ1-2; cdr3_aa: CASMYEGPGASGYTF
clone_size: NA; v_call: TRBV5-1; j_call: TRBJ2-5; cdr3_aa: CASSLAGTSGETQYF
clone_size: few; v_call: TRBV19; j_call: TRBJ1-3; cdr3_aa: CATTWDSSGNTIYF
clone_size: few; v_call: TRBV18; j_call: TRBJ1-2; cdr3_aa: CASSPGGSYGYTF
clone_size: NA; v_call: TRBV9; j_call: TRBJ2-1; cdr3_aa: CASSVGAGVNEQFF
clone_size: few; v_call: TRBV30; j_call: TRBJ2-3; cdr3_aa: CAWSVAGGPDTQYF
clone_size: few; v_call: TRBV11-1; j_call: TRBJ2-5; cdr3_aa: CASSPLAGRQETQYF
clone_size: once; v_call: TRBV5-1; j_call: TRBJ1-2; cdr3_aa: CASSLVGGSGYTF
clone_size: NA; v_call: TRBV29-1; j_call: TRBJ2-5; cdr3_aa: CSAPDRAQETQYF
clone_size: few; v_call: TRBV29-1; j_call: TRBJ1-1; cdr3_aa: CSAGQMNTEAFF
clone_size: few; v_call: TRBV27; j_call: TRBJ2-7; cdr3_aa: CASSLSRDTYEQYF
clone_size: NA; v_call: TRBV7-2; j_call: TRBJ2-7; cdr3_aa: CASSSRTSGREQYF
clone_size: few; v_call: TRBV5-1; j_call: TRBJ1-5; cdr3_aa: CASSATGPNQPQHF
clone_size: NA; v_call: TRBV30; j_call: TRBJ1-3; cdr3_aa: CAWSLQWAGNAIYF
clone_size: NA; v_call: TRBV7-2; j_call: TRBJ2-4; cdr3_aa: CASSPRLAKNIQYF
clone_size: NA; v_call: TRBV7-2; j_call: TRBJ2-2; cdr3_aa: CASNTRGGYTGELFF
clone_size: few; v_call: TRBV7-9; j_call: TRBJ2-6; cdr3_aa: CASSQYPNTGANVLTF
clone_size: few; v_call: TRBV2; j_call: TRBJ2-7; cdr3_aa: CASSAGTVFVYEQYF